The 16 T cell receptor beta chains reported below all come from one sample, sequenced in a study of graft-versus-host responses after intestinal transplantation. Measured with immunoSEQ multiplex PCR; TCRdb has only the in-frame clones, and not every one. The sample includes some 55,000 clones, 91% seen only once; the top ten take less than 6%. The material sequenced was PBMCs, taken 650 to 680 days after intestinal transplant. The receptors come from a human patient who received an intestinal transplant, so some T cells may come from the graft donor.

V usage is TRBV4-1 and J usage is TRBJ2-3; a weak D match, TRBD1 (6 bases). V dropped 4 bases and J dropped 6 bases, with 20 bases sitting between them. CDR1 is MGHRA, CDR2 YSYEKL, per germline. The CDR3 consists of 16 residues. Written as DNA, the CDR3 is TGCGCCAGCAGCCTAAGGTCCCAGGGGCTAAGGGATACGCAGTATTTT. It specifies CASSLRSQGLRDTQYF.

This chain joins TRBV27 and TRBJ1-1, with no clear D. CDR1 MNHEY and CDR2 SMNVEV come from the germline V gene (reference sequence). The CDR3 contains 14 residues. V was pared by 0 bases and J by 4 bases, with 9 bases between. The CDR3 DNA reads as TGTGCCAGCAGTTTATCCCTGATCGGCACTGAAGCTTTCTTT. The encoded protein is CASSLSLIGTEAFF.

The rearrangement links TRBV15 to TRBJ1-6, with D perhaps matching TRBD1 (5 bases). Trimming left V 3 bases short and J 6 bases short, with 12 bases between. Per germline, CDR1 LNHNV and CDR2 YYDKDF (reference sequence). This CDR3 is built from 15 residues. CDR3 loop: CATSSLTATNSPLHF. In nucleotides, the CDR3 is TGTGCCACCAGCAGCTTGACAGCGACTAATTCACCCCTCCACTTT.

The chain is built from TRBV19 and TRBJ2-7, with D possibly matching TRBD1 (5 bases). The V gene lost 4 bases and the J gene lost 6 bases, with 7 bases spanning the gap. The CDR3 has 11 amino acids. Per the germline V gene, CDR1 is LNHDA and CDR2 is SQIVND (reference sequence). CDR3 sequence reads: CASSRGGEQYF. The CDR3 DNA reads as TGTGCCAGTAGTAGGGGCGGCGAGCAGTACTTC. The full variable domain, its missing parts supplied by reference TRBV19 and TRBJ2-7, is DGGITQSPKYLFRKEGQNVTLSCEQNLNHDAMYWYRQDPGQGLRLIYYSQIVNDFQKGDIAEGYSVSREKKESFPLTVTSAQKNPTAFYLCASSRGGEQYFGPGTRLTVT.

This rearrangement joins TRBV29-1 to TRBJ2-5; a weak D match, TRBD1 (6 bases). V lost 7 bases to trimming and J lost 1 base, with 10 bases between them. Per the germline V gene, CDR1 is SQVTM and CDR2 is ANQGSEA. CDR3 length equals 12 residues. The CDR3 DNA reads as TGCAGCGGCGGACAGTTCCAAGAGACCCAGTACTTC. It encodes CSGGQFQETQYF. Combining the CDR3 with reference TRBV29-1 and TRBJ2-5 gives the whole variable domain SAVISQKPSRDICQRGTSLTIQCQVDSQVTMMFWYRQQPGQSLTLIATANQGSEATYESGFVIDKFPISRPNLTFSTLTVSNMSPEDSSIYLCSGGQFQETQYFGPGTRLLVL.

The chain is built from TRBV18 and TRBJ1-6; a weak D match, TRBD1 (5 bases). CDR3 length equals 18 residues. V lost 3 bases, J lost 5 bases, and 20 bases lay in between. Germline V gene lookup returns CDR1 KGHSH and CDR2 LQKENI. CDR3 coding DNA: TGTGCCAGCTCACCGCTACCGGGACCTGAGGCGCATAATTCACCCCTCCACTTT. Residues: CASSPLPGPEAHNSPLHF. The whole variable domain, filled in from reference TRBV18 and TRBJ1-6, reads NAGVMQNPRHLVRRRGQEARLRCSPMKGHSHVYWYRQLPEEGLKFMVYLQKENIIDESGMPKERFSAEFPKEGPSILRIQQVVRGDSAAYFCASSPLPGPEAHNSPLHFGNGTRLTVT.

This sequence joins TRBV10-3 and TRBJ2-3, with D possibly matching TRBD2 (6 bases). The CDR3 is 15 residues long. Trimming left V 11 bases short and J 0 bases short, with 18 bases between. CDR1 and CDR2 (germline): ENHRY, SYGVKD. The CDR3 spells CAAGWGSGSTDTQYF. CDR3 sequence (DNA): TGTGCCGCCGGGTGGGGTAGCGGAAGCACAGATACGCAGTATTTT.

This clone occurred once. The V and J genes are TRBV10-3 and TRBJ2-7; 7 bases line up with TRBD1. Germline CDR1 is ENHRY and CDR2 is SYGVKD. V lost 7 bases to trimming and J lost 4 bases; unmatched junction nucleotides: 10. The CDR3 totals 14 residues. As DNA, the CDR3 is TGTGCCATCACCCCGACAGGGTCCACATACGAGCAGTACTTC. It is translated as CAITPTGSTYEQYF.

The chain couples TRBV7-3 to TRBJ2-5; 7 bases agree with TRBD1. With 1 base clipped from V and 3 bases from J, the junction kept 5 bases outside the gene matches. This CDR3 spans 15 amino acids. From germline, CDR1 is SGHTA and CDR2 FQGTGA. DNA for the CDR3: TGTGCCAGCAGCTTAATTTCTGGGACAGAAGAGACCCAGTACTTC. It specifies CASSLISGTEETQYF.

The chain uses TRBV6-1 and TRBJ2-1; 13 bases line up with TRBD2. The J segment lost 9 bases and the V segment lost 4 bases, leaving 9 bases of the junction unmatched. Germline-derived CDR1 and CDR2 are MNHNS and SASEGT. The CDR3 length is 16 residues. CDR3 loop: CASSATSGGVFGEQFF. The CDR3 bases are TGTGCCAGCAGTGCTACTAGCGGGGGGGTCTTCGGTGAGCAGTTCTTC.

The V gene is TRBV10-3, the J gene TRBJ2-7; possibly TRBD1 for D (7 bases). The ends were cut back, 4 bases at V and 3 bases at J, with 22 bases in the middle. This CDR3 has 17 residues. Germline V gene sequence: CDR1 ENHRY, CDR2 SYGVKD. Written as DNA, the CDR3 is TGTGCCATCAGTGGAACCCCATCAGGGGGGAACTACTACGAGCAGTACTTC. Amino acid sequence: CAISGTPSGGNYYEQYF.

The chain recombines TRBV9 with TRBJ2-5, with D possibly being TRBD2 (6 bases). Looked up from germline, CDR1 is SGDLS and CDR2 is YYNGEE. The CDR3 runs 15 residues. Trimming removed 0 bases at V and 2 bases at J, with 11 bases between. This CDR3 reads CASSVDHAGQETQYF. The DNA for the CDR3 is TGTGCCAGCAGCGTAGACCACGCGGGACAAGAGACCCAGTACTTC.

This chain uses TRBV5-4 with TRBJ1-2, with 8 bases fitting TRBD1. CDR1 and CDR2 (germline): SGHNT, YYREEE (reference sequence). J lost 8 bases, V lost 0 bases, and 9 bases had no gene match. The CDR3 contains 15 residues. CDR3 region: CASSLGGTGLIGYTF. The CDR3, as DNA: TGTGCCAGCAGCTTGGGGGGGACAGGTCTGATCGGCTACACCTTC.

The chain is built from TRBV30 and TRBJ2-3; 12 bases match TRBD2. This CDR3 spans 15 amino acids. The V gene's germline CDR1 is GTSNPN and CDR2 SVGIG (reference sequence). V was clipped by 6 bases and J by 3 bases; unmatched bases: 7. CDR3 nucleotides: TGTGCCTGCGCTCGAGGACTAGCGGGGACAGATACGCAGTATTTT. It codes for CACARGLAGTDTQYF.

This clone has only one observation. The chain recombines TRBV5-8 with TRBJ2-7, with D possibly called TRBD1 or TRBD2 (5 bases each). Trimming removed 5 bases from V and 2 bases from J, with 14 bases in between. CDR1 SGHTS and CDR2 YDEGEE come from the germline V gene. This CDR3 spans 14 amino acids. CDR3 sequence (DNA): TGTGCCAGCAGAGCCGGGACCGATACCTACGAGCAGTACTTC. It codes for CASRAGTDTYEQYF.

CDR3: CASSPSGSETDTQYF. The DNA for the CDR3 is TGTGCCAGTTCCCCCTCCGGGTCAGAGACAGATACGCAGTATTTT. This chain uses TRBV2 with TRBJ2-3, with no clear D. The germline CDR1 and CDR2 sequences are SNHLY and FYNNEI. This CDR3 contains 15 residues. The V end was cut by 9 bases, the J end by 3 bases, with 19 bases between.